The sequence of this T cell receptor (beta chain) was determined in a study of T cell responses to AZD1222 COVID-19 vaccine. For the study at large: Second-dose groups at about 4 or about 12 weeks were pooled. The study's findings and limits: Two doses of AZD1222 preceded a rise in Spike-specific TCR breadth and depth.

The protocol was immunoSEQ multiplex PCR, while the TCRdb copy is restricted to in-frame clones and leaves out a portion. The sample gives approximately 110,000 clones, roughly 87% of which show up once; roughly a tenth is in the top ten. V lost 10 bases and J lost 0, with 10 bases in between. This CDR3 is built from 12 residues. Germline assignment: CDR1 MDHEN and CDR2 SYDVKM. Concerning this clone: The antigen remains undetermined.

The sample consisted of peripheral blood, taken on day 0 of AZD1222 vaccination. The genes are TRBV28 and TRBJ2-7; possible D gene TRBD1, 6 bases. The source of this sequence is an adult in good health. This CDR3 is CATTGFSYEQYF. CDR3 nucleotide sequence: TGTGCCACCACAGGGTTCTCCTACGAGCAGTACTTC.